The 17 T cell receptor beta chains presented below share a single source sample, sequenced in a study of human T cells and chemical hapten exposure (dated by TCRdb to 2020 to 2022). The method behind the library was RACE. The sequencer listed for this sample is NextSeq 500. TCRdb trimmed the raw reads at Q25, called clones with MiXCR and kept productive beta chains. Identical CDR3 protein sequences are pooled into one entry, listed with their most common genes and DNA. The sample table records roughly 100,000 distinct CDR3 sequences; 11% of these occur just once. The biggest ten clones account for approximately 3.1% of the sample. The label giving this sample's time point can be read as: pre-sensitization, week 0. The treatment or condition label for this specimen denotes: therapeutic diphenylcyclopropenone sensitization with weekly scalp DPC. This sample comprised whole blood, obtained in connection with sensitization to the hapten diphenylcyclopropenone (DPC). Source of these receptors: an older woman with alopecia areata. Some clones in this sample may be carry-over from other donors' samples.

The sample holds a few counts of this clonotype. The chain joins TRBV20-1 to TRBJ2-7, with 7 bases that match TRBD2. From germline, CDR1 is DFQATT and CDR2 SNEGSKA (reference sequence). V lost 6 bases and J lost 4; bases outside the gene matches: 12. The CDR3 runs to 14 residues. CDR3 nucleotide sequence: TGCAGTGCCCCGACCGGACTAGTGGGATACGAGCAGTACTTC. Translation gives CSAPTGLVGYEQYF.

This chain joins TRBV10-3 and TRBJ2-1, with 8 bases identical to TRBD1. Unmatched junction bases numbered 12, after V lost 3 bases and J lost 5 bases. CDR1 is ENHRY, CDR2 SYGVKD, per germline. The CDR3 length is 17 residues. The CDR3 coding sequence is TGTGCCATCAGTGATTGGGCAGGGGGCTTTAAGGACAATGAGCAGTTCTTC. Its protein product is CAISDWAGGFKDNEQFF.

Only a few counts were recorded for this clonotype. The rearrangement joins TRBV3-1 to TRBJ2-7; D not resolved. Germline V gene lookup returns CDR1 LGHDT and CDR2 YNNKEL (reference sequence). The CDR3 spans 12 residues. Between the trimmed V and J ends, which lost 3 bases and 2 bases, there was a span of 5 bases. CDR3 DNA sequence: TGTGCCAGCAGCCACGCTACCTACGAGCAGTACTTC. Translated, it gives CASSHATYEQYF.

This clonotype was detected a few times. This sequence joins TRBV25-1 and TRBJ2-2; weak D call: TRBD1 (6 bases). The CDR3 is 17 residues long. Trimming removed 3 bases at V and 3 bases at J, with 17 bases between. Germline CDR1 and CDR2: MGHDK and SYGVNS. In DNA form, the CDR3 reads TGTGCCAGCAGTGAGTCGGGTAGGACAGCGTACACCGGGGAGCTGTTTTTT. This translates into CASSESGRTAYTGELFF.

In this sample, this clonotype turned up many times. The V call is TRBV7-2, the J call TRBJ2-1, with 9 bases matching TRBD2. The CDR3 extends over 13 amino acids. V lost 3 bases to trimming and J lost 6 bases; unmatched junction nucleotides: 0. The germline gives CDR1 SGHTA, CDR2 FQGNSA. The CDR3 DNA reads as TGTGCCAGCAGCTTTAGCGGGGGCAATGAGCAGTTCTTC. Amino acids: CASSFSGGNEQFF.

This clonotype was observed at least ten times. J is TRBJ2-7 and V is TRBV19; 10 positions agree with TRBD2. Trimming took 3 bases from V and 3 from J; bases not matched to a gene: 5. The CDR3 has 15 amino acids. CDR1 and CDR2 from the germline V gene are LNHDA and SQIVND (reference sequence). CDR3 in amino acids: CASSILAGVGYEQYF. Here the CDR3 DNA reads TGTGCCAGTAGTATTCTAGCGGGGGTAGGCTACGAGCAGTACTTC.

The chain links TRBV29-1 to TRBJ2-6, with D tentatively TRBD1 (7 bases). Trimming took off 4 bases at V and 4 bases at J, with 17 bases between the two ends. Germline V gene sequence: CDR1 SQVTM, CDR2 ANQGSEA. CDR3 length: 16 residues. The CDR3 coding sequence is TGCAGCGTTGTTAAAGGGGGCGCGGGAGGGGCCAACGTCCTGACTTTC. The encoded protein is CSVVKGGAGGANVLTF.

This clonotype was seen more than once but under ten times. The chain couples TRBV7-8 to TRBJ1-1, with D hard to call. CDR3 length: 16 residues. The V gene lost 2 bases and the J gene lost 1 base, with 14 bases spanning the gap. Germline CDR1 and CDR2: SGHVS and FQNEAQ. CDR3: CASSLLPGRANTEAFF. Here the CDR3 DNA reads TGTGCCAGCAGCTTACTCCCCGGCCGCGCGAACACTGAAGCTTTCTTT.

This clonotype was observed many times. The chain employs TRBV10-3 and TRBJ2-3; D unresolved. Per germline, CDR1 ENHRY and CDR2 SYGVKD. Trimming removed 2 bases from V and 7 bases from J, with 7 bases in between. This CDR3 has 12 amino acids. The CDR3 sequence: CAISEGENTQYF. As DNA, the CDR3 is TGTGCCATCAGTGAGGGGGAAAATACGCAGTATTTT.

This clonotype was observed a few times. V and J are TRBV5-1 and TRBJ2-7, with TRBD2 matching over 8 bases. The V gene end was trimmed by 2 bases and the J gene end by 5 bases; junction bases not matched to a gene: 6. The germline V gene encodes CDR1 SGHRS and CDR2 YFSETQ. The CDR3 has 14 residues. The CDR3 coding sequence is TGCGCCAGCAGCTTAGGTAGCGGGGTCGACGAGCAGTACTTC. This sequence encodes CASSLGSGVDEQYF.

This clonotype was recorded a few times. The chain joins TRBV3-1 to TRBJ2-3, with 9 bases lining up with TRBD2. Unmatched junction bases numbered 10, after V lost 0 bases and J lost 3 bases. This CDR3 contains 18 residues. Germline V gives CDR1 LGHDT, CDR2 YNNKEL (reference sequence). CDR3 coding DNA: TGTGCCAGCAGCCAAGATAGACTTGGACTAGCGATGACAGATACGCAGTATTTT. It is translated as CASSQDRLGLAMTDTQYF.

Many counts were recorded for this clonotype. V and J are TRBV11-2 and TRBJ1-2; 10 bases align to TRBD1. V shed 4 bases and J 4 bases; nucleotides not matched to a gene: 21. Germline CDR1 is SGHAT and CDR2 is FQNNGV. This CDR3 spans 20 amino acids. The CDR3 reads CASSSIFPGTGAGKPYGYTF. DNA of the CDR3: TGTGCCAGCAGCTCCATATTTCCCGGGACAGGGGCCGGCAAACCCTATGGCTACACCTTC.

This clonotype was detected many times. V and J are TRBV29-1 and TRBJ1-1, with TRBD1 identical over 7 bases. This CDR3 region has 13 residues. J was trimmed by 1 base and V by 8 bases; bases with no gene match: 7. The germline CDR1 and CDR2 sequences are SQVTM and ANQGSEA. DNA of the CDR3: TGCAGCTCCCAGGGGGTTGGGAACACTGAAGCTTTCTTT. Amino acids: CSSQGVGNTEAFF.

This clonotype showed up many times. V and J are TRBV2 and TRBJ2-3; weak D call: TRBD2 (5 bases). The CDR3 extends over 15 amino acids. Germline V lookup: CDR1 SNHLY, CDR2 FYNNEI. V was pared by 0 bases and J by 1 base, with 8 bases between. As DNA, the CDR3 is TGTGCCAGCAGTGAAGCTGTGGGAGGCACAGATACGCAGTATTTT. Translated, it gives CASSEAVGGTDTQYF.

This clonotype appeared many times. The chain couples TRBV19 to TRBJ1-1; D gene unclear. Per germline, CDR1 LNHDA and CDR2 SQIVND (reference sequence). This CDR3 comprises 13 residues. V was clipped by 1 base and J by 2 bases, with 5 bases between them. The CDR3 DNA is TGTGCCAGTAGTATAGGGCGTAACACTGAAGCTTTCTTT. Protein sequence: CASSIGRNTEAFF. Complete variable domain (other parts from reference TRBV19 and TRBJ1-1): DGGITQSPKYLFRKEGQNVTLSCEQNLNHDAMYWYRQDPGQGLRLIYYSQIVNDFQKGDIAEGYSVSREKKESFPLTVTSAQKNPTAFYLCASSIGRNTEAFFGQGTRLTVV.

This clonotype was seen at least ten times. This chain connects TRBV6-6 to TRBJ1-2, with 8 bases that match TRBD1. The V and J ends lost 5 bases and 5 bases, in that order; junction bases with no gene match: 13. Germline CDR1 MNHNY, CDR2 SVGAGI (reference sequence). This CDR3 comprises 16 residues. DNA for the CDR3: TGTGCCAGCAGTCCTTCCTTTGGACAGGGTACATATGGCTACACCTTC. Translated: CASSPSFGQGTYGYTF.

The table lists this clonotype with many counts. The V call is TRBV3-1, the J call TRBJ1-2, with D possibly being TRBD1 (5 bases). V gave up 0 bases and J gave up 4 bases, with 6 bases separating them. Germline lookup yields CDR1 LGHDT and CDR2 YNNKEL (reference sequence). The CDR3 sequence is 13 residues long. CDR3 sequence (DNA): TGTGCCAGCAGCCAAGAGGGGCCCTATGGCTACACCTTC. It specifies CASSQEGPYGYTF. The variable domain in full, with the rest retrieved from reference TRBV3-1 and TRBJ1-2, is DTAVSQTPKYLVTQMGNDKSIKCEQNLGHDTMYWYKQDSKKFLKIMFSYNNKELIINETVPNRFSPKSPDKAHLNLHINSLELGDSAVYFCASSQEGPYGYTFGSGTRLTVV.